This T cell receptor (beta chain) was found in a study of CD8 T cells in Susac syndrome. The length of the CDR3 is 16 residues. The V gene's germline CDR1 is LGHNA and CDR2 YSLEER. V dropped 1 base and J dropped 1 base, with 11 bases sitting between them. With random hexamers, roughly 0.5 to 1 ug RNA was reverse transcribed. TCRdb called the immunoSEQ multiplex PCR reads again in MiXCR, with one record for every CDR3 protein. The data show about 300,000 distinct CDR3 sequences, approximately 85% seen once. This clonotype was obtained from a human donor with multiple sclerosis. Material for sequencing was CD8+ T cells from PBMCs. The chain carries TRBV4-3 and TRBJ2-1; maybe TRBD2 (5 bases). CDR3 coding DNA: TGCGCCAGCAGCCAAGGCATGGACTTATCCTACAATGAGCAGTTCTTC. It is translated as CASSQGMDLSYNEQFF.